This note documents a single TCR beta chain sequence. Its antigen is undetermined. The authors took one heparinised blood draw, averaging approximately 0.12 L, from each donor. Purity exceeded 95% in all sorted populations. This CDR3 has 14 residues. V shed 8 bases and J shed 5 bases, with 18 bases lying between them. Germline V gene sequence: CDR1 SNHLY, CDR2 FYNNEI. Sequenced material consisted of expressed TCRB transcripts (all of the isolated RNA was reverse transcribed). The assay was immunoSEQ multiplex PCR, and TCRdb's table has in-frame clones only and misses some. The sample carries 300,000 to 350,000 clones, 6.5% to 10% recorded once. These data belong to a study of beta chain features in type 1 diabetes. Findings of the study overall: Patients and controls would share equally any PCR tilt toward shorter templates. Within each of all four CD4+ subsets, Type 1 diabetes patients had TCRB CDR3s that were moderately but significantly shorter.

The gene calls are TRBV2 and TRBJ2-5; D not resolved. The sequencing sample was made of central memory CD4+ T cells from blood. The sequence was collected from a woman under 30 in good health. Here the CDR3 reads CASGLGMNLETQYF. CDR3 in DNA: TGTGCCAGCGGGTTGGGGATGAATTTGGAGACCCAGTACTTC.